This note documents a single T cell receptor (beta chain) sequence. Its antigen remains unknown. The record originates from a study of CD8 T cells in Susac syndrome. Broader study findings: Clonal expansion was not observed in the Susac syndrome CD4+ T cell repertoires.

The CD8+ and CD4+ T cells were isolated magnetically using a negative isolation approach, whereas the TEMRA cells were enriched by FACS. Reverse transcription of about 0.5 to 1 ug RNA used random hexamers. Amplification of TCR beta CDR3 by immunoSEQ multiplex PCR spanned 54 Vbeta and 13 Jbeta. Using its own MiXCR run on the immunoSEQ multiplex PCR reads, TCRdb lists one record per CDR3 protein. The sample yields around 170,000 distinct CDR3 sequences, approximately 95% seen once. Germline CDR1 and CDR2: SQVTM and ANQGSEA. The ends were cut back, 8 bases at V and 5 bases at J, with 13 bases in the middle. CDR3 size: 12 residues.

The receptor was isolated from a human donor with Susac syndrome. Sequences were obtained from CD4+ T cells from PBMCs. V and J are TRBV29-1 and TRBJ2-1, with D possibly called TRBD1 or TRBD2 (5 bases each). This CDR3 is CSPWGIDNEQFF. The DNA of the CDR3 is TGCAGCCCATGGGGGATTGACAATGAGCAGTTCTTC.